The table lists the clone carrying this T cell receptor beta chain with many counts. No antigen is known for it. The sample belongs to a study of CD8 T cells in ankylosing spondylitis. Study observations and caveats: Researchers reportedly found disease-linked clones significantly enriched in matched ankylosing spondylitis synovial fluid. For ankylosing spondylitis blood, a TCR beta motif of under ten highly homologous variants appeared characteristic.

With molecular barcodes, quantitative 5'-RACE was used to make the TCR beta libraries. Each CDR3 protein gets one entry after TCRdb re-called the 5' RACE reads with MiXCR. The table includes about 340,000 distinct CDR3 sequences, roughly 14% detected once. The junction had 5 bases not matched to a gene; V was cut back by 3 bases and J by 4 bases. The CDR3 loop spans 14 amino acids. The germline CDR1 and CDR2 sequences are SGHRS and YFSETQ. The sequencing input was blood, either unsorted or a sorted T cell fraction (not recorded which). This TCR came from a male donor with ankylosing spondylitis or in good health (not recorded which). This chain uses TRBV5-1 with TRBJ1-1; 8 nucleotides line up with TRBD1. CDR3 coding DNA: TGCGCCAGCAGCTCCACAGGGGGAGGCACTGAAGCTTTCTTT. Translated, it gives CASSSTGGGTEAFF.